Below, one T cell receptor beta chain is given with its context. This clone was detected only a few times. Its binding antigen is unknown. No per-base quality is available; no much larger clone lies one base away. From the cysteine through the phenylalanine, the CDR3 covers 15 amino acids. Only the CDR3 part of the read is kept: 45 bases, read in frame from the first base. According to the germline V gene (reference sequence), CDR1 reads LGHDT and CDR2 reads YNNKEL. The V end loses 3 bases and the J end loses 3 bases, and a stretch of 14 bases separates them. TCRbeta CDR3 regions were amplified from genomic DNA by means of the immunoSEQ Assay, a bias-controlled multiplex PCR. Concerning the study's data processing: The number of nucleated cells in each sample was estimated by amplification of reference gene primers within the assay. To quantify the absolute abundance of each unique TCRbeta CDR3 rearrangement, sequence reads were collapsed and filtered. For each sample, productive Simpson clonality was calculated as the square root of Simpson's diversity index over productive rearrangements. TCRdb mirrors the immuneACCESS table, restricted to in-frame sequences. Some clones are absent from its copies; in checked studies, under half trace to an unresolved V gene, and the reason for the others is unknown. V and J calls plus clone size are reproduced from that table; the DNA served to infer D and trimming. This sample comprises about 75,000 clones, 60% to 85% of them detected only once. Of the sample, about 5% falls within the top ten clones.

This entry is derived from a study of blood T cell repertoires in COVID-19 (dated by TCRdb to the early 2020s). The study in broad terms: Samples covering the acute and convalescent phases of COVID-19 were provided by collaborators in the United States, Italy and Spain. A de-identified subject ID, COVID-19 status, age in years and sex were almost always included in the sample metadata. The dataset comprised deeply sampled blood TCRbeta repertoires from subjects exposed to, actively infected with, or recovered from COVID-19. The samples were drawn from two sources: the first 160 participants of the ongoing ImmuneRACE study, and some 1,300 subjects contributed by 6 global collaborators. Where available, HLA class I and class II types were taken from metadata supplied by the sample provider and were not determined by assay-based typing. A freely available public database, intended as a resource for researchers studying the immune response to SARS-CoV-2, is where the repertoires were released. The prospective study material was composed of cDNA or gDNA derived from T cells, B-cell-depleted T cells, or PBMCs.

General study outcomes and caveats: How much clinical and demographic metadata was included differed by source and by participant, and the metadata was provided uncurated.

The collaborating institutions used their own protocols to collect whole blood in K2EDTA tubes. For TCRbeta analysis, collaborators shipped samples in one of three forms: frozen whole blood, isolated PBMCs, or DNA extracted from either of those sample types. The source is a woman over 75 with active or convalescent COVID-19. Sequencing was performed on peripheral blood. Recombination joined TRBV3-1 (or the pseudogene TRBV3-2) with TRBJ1-2; a tentative D match to TRBD1 spans 6 bases. In nucleotide form, the sequence is TGTGCCAGCAGCCACTCAGGGGTCGCGGACTATGGCTACACCTTC. It codes for CASSHSGVADYGYTF.